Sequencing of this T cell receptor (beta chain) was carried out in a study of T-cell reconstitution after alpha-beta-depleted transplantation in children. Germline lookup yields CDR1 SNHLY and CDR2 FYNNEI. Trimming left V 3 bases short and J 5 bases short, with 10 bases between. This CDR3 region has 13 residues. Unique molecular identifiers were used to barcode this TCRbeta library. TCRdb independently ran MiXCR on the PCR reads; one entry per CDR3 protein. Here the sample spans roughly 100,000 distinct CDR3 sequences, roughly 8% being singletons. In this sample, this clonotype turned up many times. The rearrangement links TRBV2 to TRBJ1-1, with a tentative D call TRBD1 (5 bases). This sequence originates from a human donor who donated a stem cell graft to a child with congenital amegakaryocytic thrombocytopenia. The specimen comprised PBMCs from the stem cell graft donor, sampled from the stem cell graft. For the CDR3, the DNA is TGTGCCAGCAGTGAGACGGGGGGGACTGAAGCTTTCTTT. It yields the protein CASSETGGTEAFF.